This T cell receptor (beta chain) was identified in a study of T cells in Graves' hyperthyroidism and ophthalmopathy. Researchers barred patients who had uncontrolled infection, other autoimmune disease, pregnancy or lactation. Diagnostic assessment was based on clinical symptoms, serum thyroxine and TRAb, thyroid ultrasound and orbital computed tomography. Trimming left V 6 bases short and J 1 base short, with 16 bases between. Germline CDR1 is MNHNS and CDR2 is SASEGT. This CDR3 has 16 amino acids. RNA transcripts provided the source from which TCR beta CDR3 regions were amplified. RT-PCR in the first round (using the HTBI primer set) targeted the TCR CDR3. One entry per CDR3 protein, called by TCRdb with MiXCR from the multiplex PCR reads. The table records around 350,000 distinct CDR3 sequences, 19% of them present only once. This clonotype was seen a few times.

This clonotype originated in a woman between 18 and 29 years old with Graves' hyperthyroidism. The V call is TRBV6-1, the J call TRBJ1-5; D gene ambiguous. Sample: blood. This CDR3 reads CASSHLERRSNQPQHF. As DNA, the CDR3 is TGTGCCAGCAGCCACCTGGAGCGGAGGAGCAATCAGCCCCAGCATTTT.